This entry lists 5 T cell receptor beta chains sequenced from one sample in a study of T-cell memory formation after mild COVID-19. TCRdb redid the calling of the 5' RACE reads with MiXCR, one entry per CDR3 protein. This sample has 450,000 to 650,000 distinct CDR3 sequences, with under 20% found just once. The material sequenced was PBMCs or a T cell subset sorted from them (not recorded which). These receptors were obtained from an adult woman who had mild COVID-19 (a few samples of this study predate the infection). Cell type and time point are not known.

This clonotype was counted a few times. The V gene is TRBV27, the J gene TRBJ2-2; D is unclear. This CDR3 contains 14 residues. The germline V gene encodes CDR1 MNHEY and CDR2 SMNVEV (reference sequence). Deletions cut 5 bases from V and 8 bases from J, with 15 bases between. The CDR3 reads CASSPLPTGGELFF. The CDR3 DNA is TGTGCCAGCAGTCCGTTACCCACCGGGGGGGAGCTGTTTTTT.

J is TRBJ2-3 and V is TRBV24-1; D might be TRBD1 or TRBD2, each matching 5 bases. Trimming stripped 4 bases from V and 3 bases from J, with 19 bases between. In germline, CDR1 is KGHDR, CDR2 SFDVKD. The CDR3 has 17 amino acids. CDR3 in amino acids: CATSERPRVQGTDTQYF. The CDR3 bases are TGTGCCACCAGTGAACGCCCGAGGGTCCAGGGTACAGATACGCAGTATTTT.

The V call is TRBV12-3 or TRBV12-4, the J call TRBJ2-7; D is unclear. Trimming took 3 bases from V and 2 from J, leaving 11 bases between them. This CDR3 is built from 14 residues. CDR3 residues: CASSFGGNTYEQYF. In DNA, the CDR3 is TGTGCCAGCAGTTTTGGCGGAAATACCTACGAGCAGTACTTC.

This rearrangement joins TRBV24-1 to TRBJ2-3; D unresolved. This CDR3 is 16 amino acids long. Germline V CDR1 and CDR2: KGHDR, SFDVKD. Trimming shortened V by 2 bases and J by 3 bases, and 14 bases separated the two germline ends. In DNA, the CDR3 is TGTGCCACCAGTGATTCGGGCCAAGCGAGAACAGATACGCAGTATTTT. This codes for CATSDSGQARTDTQYF.

The CDR3 nucleotides are TGTGCCAGCAGCCAAGCGGGGGGGAGGGGGAATGAGCAGTTCTTC. It encodes CASSQAGGRGNEQFF. V is TRBV3-1 and J is TRBJ2-1; the match to TRBD2 covers 8 bases. The V gene's germline CDR1 is LGHDT and CDR2 YNNKEL (reference sequence). CDR3 length: 15 residues. The ends lost 1 base at V and 7 bases at J; junction bases unmatched: 6.